Below are 4 T cell receptor beta chains sequenced from a single sample in a study of T cell repertoires in cytomegalovirus infection. From the reads, TCRdb called clonotypes with MiXCR, one entry per CDR3 protein. The sample consists of hundreds of thousands of distinct CDR3 sequences, 35% of them appearing once. Specimen: PBMCs. Receptors originate from a human donor in good health (CMV status not recorded). Some clones in this sample may be carry-over from other donors' samples.

This rearrangement joins TRBV7-6 to TRBJ2-7; D is perhaps TRBD2 (6 bases). Germline CDR1 SGHVS, CDR2 FNYEAQ. This CDR3 is built from 16 residues. V lost 0 bases to trimming and J lost 5 bases, with 17 bases between them. The chain's CDR3 is CASSLAPGSGGNEQYF. The CDR3 bases are TGTGCCAGCAGCTTAGCGCCGGGGAGTGGGGGGAACGAGCAGTACTTC.

V and J are TRBV29-1 and TRBJ1-5; no definite D call. Per the germline V gene, CDR1 is SQVTM and CDR2 is ANQGSEA. V shed 4 bases and J shed 0 bases, with 7 bases lying between them. CDR3 length: 13 amino acids. In DNA, the CDR3 is TGCAGCGTTGCGTCCGCTAGCAATCAGCCCCAGCATTTT. As protein: CSVASASNQPQHF.

This clonotype came up a few times. The V gene is TRBV18, the J gene TRBJ1-1; D is undetermined. This CDR3 has 16 residues. Trimming left V 2 bases short and J 5 bases short, with 18 bases between. Germline CDR1 is KGHSH and CDR2 is LQKENI. The CDR3 nucleotides read TGTGCCAGCTCACCAGAGCGATCAGGTTTGGGGACTGAAGCTTTCTTT. Translated, it gives CASSPERSGLGTEAFF.

The chain combines TRBV5-8 with TRBJ2-1; D remains unclear. V lost 3 bases and J lost 0, with 10 bases in between. Germline V gene data show CDR1 as SGHTS and CDR2 as YDEGEE. The CDR3 consists of 15 residues. CDR3 in amino acids: CASSSHPSSYNEQFF. In nucleotides, the CDR3 is TGTGCCAGCAGCTCACACCCGAGCTCCTACAATGAGCAGTTCTTC.